This TCR beta chain was captured by sequencing in a study of T cells after yellow fever vaccination. TCRdb re-called the 5' RACE reads with MiXCR, one entry per CDR3 protein. Here the sample spans around 160,000 distinct CDR3 sequences, approximately 6.7% being singletons. The V gene's germline CDR1 is LGHDT and CDR2 YNNKEL (reference sequence). This CDR3 is 14 amino acids long. Trimming removed 0 bases at V and 5 bases at J, with 10 bases between. This sequence was found in a man younger than 35 who received the YFV17D yellow fever vaccine. The chain links TRBV3-1 to TRBJ1-2; D not resolved. Here the sequenced sample was CD4+ T cells sorted from PBMCs, taken about 5 days after the first yellow fever vaccination. In DNA, the CDR3 is TGTGCCAGCAGCCAAGAAGGAGTGAGATATGGCTACACCTTC. Translated, it gives CASSQEGVRYGYTF. Filled out from reference TRBV3-1 and TRBJ1-2, the complete variable domain reads DTAVSQTPKYLVTQMGNDKSIKCEQNLGHDTMYWYKQDSKKFLKIMFSYNNKELIINETVPNRFSPKSPDKAHLNLHINSLELGDSAVYFCASSQEGVRYGYTFGSGTRLTVV.